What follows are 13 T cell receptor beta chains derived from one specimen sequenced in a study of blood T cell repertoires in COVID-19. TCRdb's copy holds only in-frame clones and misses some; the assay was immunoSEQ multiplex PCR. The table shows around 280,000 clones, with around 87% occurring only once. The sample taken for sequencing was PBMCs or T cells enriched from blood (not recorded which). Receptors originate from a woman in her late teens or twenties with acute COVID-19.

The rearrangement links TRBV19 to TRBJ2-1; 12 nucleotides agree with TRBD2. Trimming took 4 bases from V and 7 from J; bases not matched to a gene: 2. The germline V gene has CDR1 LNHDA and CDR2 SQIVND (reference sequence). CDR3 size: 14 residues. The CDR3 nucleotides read TGTGCCAGTAGTAGTGGACTAGCGGGAAATGAGCAGTTCTTC. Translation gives CASSSGLAGNEQFF.

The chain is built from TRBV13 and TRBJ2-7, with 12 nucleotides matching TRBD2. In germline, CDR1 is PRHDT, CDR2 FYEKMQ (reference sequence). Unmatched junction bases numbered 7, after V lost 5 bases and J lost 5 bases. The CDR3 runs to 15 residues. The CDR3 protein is CASSIRLAGAHEQYF. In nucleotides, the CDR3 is TGTGCCAGCAGCATTCGACTAGCGGGAGCTCACGAGCAGTACTTC. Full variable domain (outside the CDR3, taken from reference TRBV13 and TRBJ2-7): AAGVIQSPRHLIKEKRETATLKCYPIPRHDTVYWYQQGPGQDPQFLISFYEKMQSDKGSIPDRFSAQQFSDYHSELNMSSLELGDSALYFCASSIRLAGAHEQYFGPGTRLTVT.

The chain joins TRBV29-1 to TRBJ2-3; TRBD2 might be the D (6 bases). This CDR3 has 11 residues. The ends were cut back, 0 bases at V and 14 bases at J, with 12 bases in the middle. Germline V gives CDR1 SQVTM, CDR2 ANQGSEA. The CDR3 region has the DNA TGCAGCGTTGAAGAGGCCTTGGGGGGGTATTTT. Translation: CSVEEALGGYF.

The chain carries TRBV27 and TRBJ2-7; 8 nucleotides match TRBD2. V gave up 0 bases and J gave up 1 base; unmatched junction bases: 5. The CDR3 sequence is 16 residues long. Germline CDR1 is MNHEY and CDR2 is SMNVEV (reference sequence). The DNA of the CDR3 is TGTGCCAGCAGTTTATCCACCGGGACTAGATCCTACGAGCAGTACTTC. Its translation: CASSLSTGTRSYEQYF.

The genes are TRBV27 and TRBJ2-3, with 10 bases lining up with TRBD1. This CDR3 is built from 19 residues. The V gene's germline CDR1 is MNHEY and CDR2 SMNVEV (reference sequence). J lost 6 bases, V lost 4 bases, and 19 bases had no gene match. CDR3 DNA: TGTGCCAGCAGTTCAGACAGGGGGCGCGACGGCGGGAGAATGGATACGCAGTATTTT. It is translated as CASSSDRGRDGGRMDTQYF.

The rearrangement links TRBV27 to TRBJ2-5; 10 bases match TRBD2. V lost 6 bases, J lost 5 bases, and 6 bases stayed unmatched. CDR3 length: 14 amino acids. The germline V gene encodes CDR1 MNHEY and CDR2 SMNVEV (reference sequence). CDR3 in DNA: TGTGCCAGCAGGAGCGGGAGGGCCCGGGAGACCCAGTACTTC. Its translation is CASRSGRARETQYF.

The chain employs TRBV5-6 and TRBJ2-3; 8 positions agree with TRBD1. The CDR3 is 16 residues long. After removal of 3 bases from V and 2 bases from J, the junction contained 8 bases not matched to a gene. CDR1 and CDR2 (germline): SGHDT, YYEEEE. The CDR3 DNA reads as TGTGCCAGCAGCTCCTACCCGGACAGGGTCACAGATACGCAGTATTTT. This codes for CASSSYPDRVTDTQYF.

The CDR3 loop is CASSPLILDSGSNEQFF. CDR3 nucleotide sequence: TGTGCCAGCAGCCCCCTAATCCTAGATAGCGGGAGTAATGAGCAGTTCTTC. The rearrangement uses TRBV7-2 and TRBJ2-1; 9 positions agree with TRBD2. The length of the CDR3 is 17 residues. Per the germline V gene, CDR1 is SGHTA and CDR2 is FQGNSA. V shed 5 bases, J shed 7 bases, and the junction held 15 bases outside the gene matches. Using reference TRBV7-2 and TRBJ2-1 for the parts outside the CDR3, the full variable domain is GAGVSQSPSNKVTEKGKDVELRCDPISGHTALYWYRQSLGQGLEFLIYFQGNSAPDKSGLPSDRFSAERTGGSVSTLTIQRTQQEDSAVYLCASSPLILDSGSNEQFFGPGTRLTVL.

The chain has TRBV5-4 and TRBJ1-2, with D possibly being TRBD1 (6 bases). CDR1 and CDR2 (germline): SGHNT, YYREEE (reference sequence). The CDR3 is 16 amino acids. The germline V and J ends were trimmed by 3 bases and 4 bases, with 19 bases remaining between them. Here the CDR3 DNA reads TGTGCCAGCAGCTCTCCTCGGGACACAAGCTCCTATGGCTACACCTTC. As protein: CASSSPRDTSSYGYTF.

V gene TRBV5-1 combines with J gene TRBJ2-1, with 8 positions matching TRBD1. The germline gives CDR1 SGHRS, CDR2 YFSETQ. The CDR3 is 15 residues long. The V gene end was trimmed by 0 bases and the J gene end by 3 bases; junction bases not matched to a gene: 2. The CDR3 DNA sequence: TGCGCCAGCAGCTTGGCGGACAGGGTCTACAATGAGCAGTTCTTC. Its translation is CASSLADRVYNEQFF.

In nucleotides, the CDR3 is TGTGCCAGCAGTTATAGCGGGAGGGCCATAGAGCAGTACTTC. The encoded protein is CASSYSGRAIEQYF. This chain joins TRBV6-5 and TRBJ2-7, with 11 bases identical to TRBD2. CDR3 size: 14 residues. With V trimmed by 3 bases and J by 7 bases, 5 bases remained unmatched. The germline gives CDR1 MNHEY, CDR2 SVGAGI.

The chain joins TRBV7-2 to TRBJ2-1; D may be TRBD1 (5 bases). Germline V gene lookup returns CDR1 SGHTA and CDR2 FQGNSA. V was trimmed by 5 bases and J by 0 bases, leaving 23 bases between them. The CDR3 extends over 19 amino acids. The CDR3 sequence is CASSADSLTILSSYNEQFF. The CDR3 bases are TGTGCCAGCAGCGCCGACAGCCTCACCATTCTGAGCTCCTACAATGAGCAGTTCTTC. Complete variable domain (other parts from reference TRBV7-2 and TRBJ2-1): GAGVSQSPSNKVTEKGKDVELRCDPISGHTALYWYRQSLGQGLEFLIYFQGNSAPDKSGLPSDRFSAERTGGSVSTLTIQRTQQEDSAVYLCASSADSLTILSSYNEQFFGPGTRLTVL.

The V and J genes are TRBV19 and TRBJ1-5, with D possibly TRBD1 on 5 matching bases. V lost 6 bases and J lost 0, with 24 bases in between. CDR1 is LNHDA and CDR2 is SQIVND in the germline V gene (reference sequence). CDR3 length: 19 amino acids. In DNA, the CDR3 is TGTGCCAGTAGGAATTCCCCTGGGGCGGACGTCCCTAGCAATCAGCCCCAGCATTTT. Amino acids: CASRNSPGADVPSNQPQHF.